The clone carrying this TCR beta chain showed up just a few times. The CDR3 is 13 amino acids. Germline values: CDR1 DFQATT, CDR2 SNEGSKA (reference sequence). The junction had 4 bases not matched to a gene; V was cut back by 2 bases and J by 4 bases. This sample was taken from a study of early T cells in non-severe SARS-CoV-2 infection. TCRdb processed the 5' RACE reads anew with MiXCR; each CDR3 protein has one entry. The repertoire holds 35,000 to 50,000 distinct CDR3 sequences, with approximately 22% as singletons. The sequences come from whole blood, collected at baseline. The V gene is TRBV20-1, the J gene TRBJ1-2; 7 nucleotides align to TRBD1. The source of this sequence is an adult who was a healthcare worker with PCR-confirmed SARS-CoV-2 infection or an uninfected control (not recorded which). CDR3 sequence (DNA): TGCAGTGCTAGAATGACAGGGTTCTATGGCTACACCTTC. It is translated as CSARMTGFYGYTF.